This TCR beta chain originates from a study of OX40 agonist ivuxolimab in advanced cancers. A remark on this clone: In the same sample, other DNA sequences code for this CDR3.

The repertoire was sequenced with immunoSEQ multiplex PCR; TCRdb's copy has only in-frame clones and lacks some. The sample shows 70,000 or so clones, 80% to 90% of them seen only once. Per germline, CDR1 SEHNR and CDR2 FQNEAQ (reference sequence). This CDR3 has 14 residues. V was trimmed by 1 base and J by 2 bases, leaving 9 bases between them. The sequencing here drew on CD4+ or CD8+ T cells sorted from blood, taken in a trial of the OX40 agonist ivuxolimab. The V gene is TRBV7-9, the J gene TRBJ2-7; possible D gene TRBD1, 6 bases. The receptor was derived from an adult with an advanced solid tumor such as melanoma, head and neck, liver or kidney cancer. The CDR3, as DNA: TGTGCCAGCAGCTTAGGGCAGGGGACCTACGAGCAGTACTTC. Its translation is CASSLGQGTYEQYF.